Below, 10 T cell receptor beta chains from the same sample are listed, as sequenced in a study of identifying expanded T cells in peripheral blood. The table came from immunoSEQ multiplex PCR; TCRdb's copy has only in-frame clones and leaves some out. The sample has around 66,000 clones, more than 70% seen once. Source material: blood. The receptors were sampled from a person aged 18 to 75 in good health.

V gene TRBV27 combines with J gene TRBJ1-5, with D perhaps matching TRBD1 (5 bases). CDR1 is MNHEY, CDR2 SMNVEV, per germline (reference sequence). Trimming took 5 bases from V and 7 from J, leaving 12 bases between them. This CDR3 contains 13 residues. CDR3 region: CASSLGVGQPQHF. CDR3 in DNA: TGTGCCAGCAGTCTGGGGGTGGGCCAGCCCCAGCATTTT.

The J gene is TRBJ2-2, the V gene TRBV19; 7 positions match TRBD1. From germline, CDR1 is LNHDA and CDR2 SQIVND (reference sequence). The CDR3 has 18 amino acids. J lost 0 bases, V lost 6 bases, and 13 bases had no gene match. The chain's CDR3 is CASSRGVSGTANTGELFF. The DNA for the CDR3 is TGTGCCAGTAGCCGAGGGGTGTCCGGGACAGCGAACACCGGGGAGCTGTTTTTT.

The count of this clone is one. J is TRBJ2-2 and V is TRBV4-1; 9 bases map to TRBD2. After removal of 0 bases from V and 1 base from J, the junction contained 3 bases not matched to a gene. CDR1 is MGHRA and CDR2 is YSYEKL in the germline V gene. CDR3 size: 17 residues. Written as DNA, the CDR3 is TGCGCCAGCAGCCAAGATCAACTAGCGGGGAACACCGGGGAGCTGTTTTTT. This gives the protein CASSQDQLAGNTGELFF.

The chain recombines TRBV5-1 with TRBJ2-2; 12 bases match TRBD1. The CDR3 consists of 15 residues. Per the germline V gene, CDR1 is SGHRS and CDR2 is YFSETQ. V trimming: 5 bases; J trimming: 7 bases; junction bases outside the gene matches: 6. The CDR3 sequence: CASRAGTGGIGELFF. CDR3 nucleotides: TGCGCCAGCAGGGCCGGGACAGGGGGCATCGGGGAGCTGTTTTTT.

The V and J genes are TRBV10-3 and TRBJ1-5; TRBD1 matches 7 bases. The CDR3 length is 15 residues. The germline V gene has CDR1 ENHRY and CDR2 SYGVKD. V lost 4 bases, J lost 3 bases, and 6 bases stayed unmatched. The CDR3 region has the DNA TGTGCCATCAGTGCGGGACAGAGAGCCAATCAGCCCCAGCATTTT. Translating gives CAISAGQRANQPQHF.

The J gene is TRBJ2-3, the V gene TRBV30; 7 bases are shared with TRBD1. V shed 0 bases and J 2 bases; nucleotides not matched to a gene: 11. Germline assignment: CDR1 GTSNPN and CDR2 SVGIG (reference sequence). This CDR3 has 17 residues. The CDR3 sequence is CAWSVHFNRGPTDTQYF. The CDR3 DNA sequence: TGTGCCTGGAGTGTACATTTCAACAGGGGTCCCACAGATACGCAGTATTTT.

The sample holds one count of this clone. The rearrangement links TRBV30 to TRBJ2-6, with D uncertain. Germline CDR1 is GTSNPN and CDR2 is SVGIG (reference sequence). The CDR3 contains 14 residues. The V end was cut by 6 bases, the J end by 3 bases, with 12 bases between. Here the CDR3 reads CACHFTLGANVLTF. In DNA form, the CDR3 reads TGTGCCTGCCACTTTACCCTTGGGGCCAACGTCCTGACTTTC.

The chain has TRBV19 and TRBJ2-3, with no clear D. V dropped 1 base and J dropped 4 bases, with 9 bases sitting between them. The CDR3 length is 14 residues. Germline CDR1 reads LNHDA; CDR2 reads SQIVND (reference sequence). The CDR3 spells CASSIGRVADTQYF. CDR3 sequence (DNA): TGTGCCAGTAGTATAGGACGGGTCGCAGATACGCAGTATTTT.

This clone was seen a few times. Other DNA sequences in this specimen translate into the identical CDR3. The V call is TRBV6-4, the J call TRBJ2-3; tentatively, D is TRBD2 (7 bases). The CDR3 covers 15 residues. Per germline, CDR1 MRHNA and CDR2 SNTAGT. Trimming left V 2 bases short and J 0 bases short, with 9 bases between. CDR3 sequence: CASSDGGGSTDTQYF. CDR3 nucleotides: TGTGCCAGCAGTGACGGCGGGGGCAGCACAGATACGCAGTATTTT.

This chain uses TRBV7-2 with TRBJ1-5; 11 positions agree with TRBD1. Trimming at V came to 3 bases and at J to 7 bases, leaving 8 bases not matched to a gene. The germline CDR1 and CDR2 sequences are SGHTA and FQGNSA. This CDR3 contains 16 residues. The CDR3 nucleotides are TGTGCCAGCAGCTTCAGGGACAGGGGGGCCGGGCAGCCCCAGCATTTT. As protein: CASSFRDRGAGQPQHF.